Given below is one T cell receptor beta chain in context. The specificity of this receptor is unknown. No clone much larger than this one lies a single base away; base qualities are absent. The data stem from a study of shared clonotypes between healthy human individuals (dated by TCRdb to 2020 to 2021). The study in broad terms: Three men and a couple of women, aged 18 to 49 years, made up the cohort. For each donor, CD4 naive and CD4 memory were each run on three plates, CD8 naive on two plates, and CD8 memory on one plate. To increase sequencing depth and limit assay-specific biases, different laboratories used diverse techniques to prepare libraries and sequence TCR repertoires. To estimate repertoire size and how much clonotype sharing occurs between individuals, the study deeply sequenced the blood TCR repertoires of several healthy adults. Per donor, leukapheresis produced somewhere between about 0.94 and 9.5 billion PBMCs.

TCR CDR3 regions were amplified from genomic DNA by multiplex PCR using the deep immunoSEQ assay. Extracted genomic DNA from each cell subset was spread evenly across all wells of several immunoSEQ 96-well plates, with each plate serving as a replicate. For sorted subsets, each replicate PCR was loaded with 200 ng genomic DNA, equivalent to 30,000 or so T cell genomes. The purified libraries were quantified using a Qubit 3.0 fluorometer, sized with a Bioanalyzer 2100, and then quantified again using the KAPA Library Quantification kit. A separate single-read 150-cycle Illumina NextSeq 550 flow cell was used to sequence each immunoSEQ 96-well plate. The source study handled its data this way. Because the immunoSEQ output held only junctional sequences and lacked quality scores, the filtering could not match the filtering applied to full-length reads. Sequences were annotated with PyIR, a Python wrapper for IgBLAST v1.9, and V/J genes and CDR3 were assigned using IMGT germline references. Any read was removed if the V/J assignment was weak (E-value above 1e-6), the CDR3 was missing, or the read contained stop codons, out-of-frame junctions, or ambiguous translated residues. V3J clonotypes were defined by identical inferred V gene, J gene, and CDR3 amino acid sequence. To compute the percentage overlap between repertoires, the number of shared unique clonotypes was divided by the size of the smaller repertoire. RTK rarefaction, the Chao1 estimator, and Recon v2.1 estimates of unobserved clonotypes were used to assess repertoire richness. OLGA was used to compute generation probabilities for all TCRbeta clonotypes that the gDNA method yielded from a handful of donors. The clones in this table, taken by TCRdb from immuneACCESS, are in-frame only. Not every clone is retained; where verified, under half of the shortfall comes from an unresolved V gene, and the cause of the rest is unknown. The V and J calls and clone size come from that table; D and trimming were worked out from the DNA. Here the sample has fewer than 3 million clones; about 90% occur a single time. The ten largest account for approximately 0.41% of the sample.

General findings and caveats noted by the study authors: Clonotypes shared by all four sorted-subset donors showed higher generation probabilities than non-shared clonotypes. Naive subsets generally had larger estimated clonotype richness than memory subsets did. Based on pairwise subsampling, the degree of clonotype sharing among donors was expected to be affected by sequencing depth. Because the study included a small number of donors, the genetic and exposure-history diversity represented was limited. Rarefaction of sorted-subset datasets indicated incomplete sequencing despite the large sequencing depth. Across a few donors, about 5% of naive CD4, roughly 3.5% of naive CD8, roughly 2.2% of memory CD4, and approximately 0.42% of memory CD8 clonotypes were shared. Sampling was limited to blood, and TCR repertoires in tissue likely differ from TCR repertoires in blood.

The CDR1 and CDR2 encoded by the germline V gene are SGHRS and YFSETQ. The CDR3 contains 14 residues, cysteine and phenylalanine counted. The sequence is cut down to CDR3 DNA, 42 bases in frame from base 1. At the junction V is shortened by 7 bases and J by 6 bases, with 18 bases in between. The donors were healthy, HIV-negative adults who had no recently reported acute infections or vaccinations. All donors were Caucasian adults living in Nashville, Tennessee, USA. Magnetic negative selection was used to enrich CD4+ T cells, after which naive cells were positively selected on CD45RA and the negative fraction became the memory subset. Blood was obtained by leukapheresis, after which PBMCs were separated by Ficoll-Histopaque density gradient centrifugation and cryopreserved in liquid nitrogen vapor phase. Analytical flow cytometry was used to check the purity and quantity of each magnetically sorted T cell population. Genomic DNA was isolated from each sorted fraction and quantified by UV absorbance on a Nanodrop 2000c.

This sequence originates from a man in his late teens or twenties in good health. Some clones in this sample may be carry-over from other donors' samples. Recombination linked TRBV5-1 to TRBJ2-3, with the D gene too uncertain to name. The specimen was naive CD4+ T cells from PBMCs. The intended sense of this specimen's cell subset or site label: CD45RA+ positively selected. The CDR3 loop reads CASALQNIGDTQYF. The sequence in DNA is TGCGCCAGCGCCCTCCAGAACATAGGTGATACGCAGTATTTT. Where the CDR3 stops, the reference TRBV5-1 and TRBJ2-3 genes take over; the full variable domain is KAGVTQTPRYLIKTRGQQVTLSCSPISGHRSVSWYQQTPGQGLQFLFEYFSETQRNKGNFPGRFSGRQFSNSRSEMNVSTLELGDSALYLCASALQNIGDTQYFGPGTRLTVL.